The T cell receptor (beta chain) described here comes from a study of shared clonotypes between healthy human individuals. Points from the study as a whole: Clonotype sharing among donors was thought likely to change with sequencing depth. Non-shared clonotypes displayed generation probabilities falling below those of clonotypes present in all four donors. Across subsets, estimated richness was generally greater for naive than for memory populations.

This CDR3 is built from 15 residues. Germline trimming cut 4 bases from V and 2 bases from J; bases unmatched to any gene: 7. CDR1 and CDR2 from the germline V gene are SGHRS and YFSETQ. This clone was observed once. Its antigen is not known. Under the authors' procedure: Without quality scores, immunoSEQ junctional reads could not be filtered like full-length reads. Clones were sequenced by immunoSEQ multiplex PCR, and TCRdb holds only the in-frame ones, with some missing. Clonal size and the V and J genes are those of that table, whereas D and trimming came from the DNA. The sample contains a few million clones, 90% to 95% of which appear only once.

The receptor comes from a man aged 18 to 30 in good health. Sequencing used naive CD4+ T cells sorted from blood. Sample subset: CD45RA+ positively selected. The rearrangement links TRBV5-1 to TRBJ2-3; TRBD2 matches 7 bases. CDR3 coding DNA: TGCGCCAGCAGCGATGGGACTACTACCACAGATACGCAGTATTTT. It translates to CASSDGTTTTDTQYF.